The entry below describes one T cell receptor beta chain. Repertoires were generated with immunoSEQ multiplex PCR, while TCRdb's copy carries only in-frame clones and drops some. Here the sample spans thousands of clones, over 55% being singletons. V was cut by 4 bases and J by 4 bases, with 8 bases left in between. Germline CDR1 reads GTSNPN; CDR2 reads SVGIG (reference sequence). This CDR3 is built from 12 residues. These data come from a study of CD4+ T cells in melanoma. The specimen was cells from a culture (not recorded whether cultured in vitro). This rearrangement joins TRBV30 to TRBJ2-1, with D hard to call. This sequence was found in a human donor with melanoma. In nucleotides, the CDR3 is TGTGCCTGGAATAAAGGGTACAATGAGCAGTTCTTC. This encodes CAWNKGYNEQFF.